These 20 T cell receptor beta chains share one sample of origin, sequenced in a study of CD8+CD57+ T cells in acquired aplastic anemia. The template for TCR beta VDJ and CDR3 sequence profiling was genomic DNA. A single record per CDR3 protein comes from TCRdb applying MiXCR to the reads. The repertoire holds around 250,000 distinct CDR3 sequences, around 82% seen once, with around 40% in the top ten. Flow cytometry had shown expanded CD8+CD57+ cells in the patients chosen for sequencing. The sequenced sample was sorted CD4+, CD8+, or CD8+CD57+ T cells (not recorded which) from PBMCs. Source of these receptors: a human donor with aplastic anemia.

This clonotype was seen only once. The conserved final phenylalanine or tryptophan is absent from the CDR3, which likely points to a read error. No DNA is shown, since the ends of the CDR3 on it are uncertain; the CDR3 is the one TCRdb lists. The chain carries TRBV7-8 and TRBJ2-3; the table calls TRBD1, which could not be checked here. From germline, CDR1 is SGHVS and CDR2 FQNEAQ. Inclusive of both ends, the CDR3 amounts to 13 amino acids. This chain's CDR3 is CASSDARSRDHLR.

Concerning this clonotype itself: The CDR3 ends on some other residue instead of the conserved phenylalanine or tryptophan, so this is likely a read error. No DNA is shown, since the ends of the CDR3 on it are uncertain; the CDR3 is the one TCRdb lists. This sequence joins TRBV7-9 and TRBJ2-3. Inclusive of both ends, the CDR3 amounts to 12 amino acids. Germline V gene data show CDR1 as SEHNR and CDR2 as FQNEAQ (reference sequence). The CDR3 loop is CASSVGADTQDI.

The CDR3 region has the DNA TGTGCCAGCAGCTTGAAAAGGGCTCAGCCCCAGCATTTT. This sequence encodes CASSLKRAQPQHF. J is TRBJ1-5 and V is TRBV5-6; no definite D call. The CDR3 contains 13 residues. Germline V gene sequence: CDR1 SGHDT, CDR2 YYEEEE. V lost 1 base and J 6 bases, leaving 8 bases between the germline ends.

This chain joins TRBV7-8 and TRBJ2-1, with TRBD1 matching 7 bases. The germline gives CDR1 SGHVS, CDR2 FQNEAQ. The V segment lost 6 bases and the J segment 12 bases; nucleotides outside the gene matches: 14. The CDR3 spans 14 residues. CDR3 sequence: CASSLWTGPDTQFF. CDR3 bases: TGTGCCAGCAGTCTCTGGACAGGTCCCGATACGCAGTTCTTC.

Regarding this clonotype: An end of the junction does not agree with germline; a read error may underlie this. The chain recombines TRBV2 with TRBJ2-1, with D maybe TRBD2 (6 bases). The CDR3 is 15 amino acids. The germline gives CDR1 SNHLY, CDR2 FYNNEI. The CDR3: CASGGTPVSLNTEAF. CDR3 in DNA: TGTGCCAGCGGAGGGACTCCCGTGAGCTTGAACACTGAAGCCTTC.

This clonotype was counted a few times. The V gene is TRBV7-8, the J gene TRBJ2-7; D not resolved. Germline V gene lookup returns CDR1 SGHVS and CDR2 FQNEAQ. Trimming cost V 3 bases and J 1 base, with 22 bases left between them. The CDR3 is 18 amino acids. Here the CDR3 DNA reads TGTGCCAGCAGCTTTCATCGAGACGGCGCAGCCCTTTCCTACGAGCAGTACGTC. Its translation is CASSFHRDGAALSYEQYV.

The chain has TRBV7-3 and TRBJ1-1, with D perhaps TRBD1 (5 bases). The V end was cut by 6 bases, the J end by 14 bases, with 28 bases between. The CDR3 has 15 residues. Germline V gene data show CDR1 as SGHTA and CDR2 as FQGTGA. The CDR3 spells CASSFGGTWGETQFF. The CDR3 region has the DNA TGTGCCAGCAGTTTTGGCGGGACTTGGGGAGAGACACAGTTCTTT. Combining the CDR3 with reference TRBV7-3 and TRBJ1-1 gives the whole variable domain GAGVSQTPSNKVTEKGKYVELRCDPISGHTALYWYRQSLGQGPEFLIYFQGTGAADDSGLPNDRFFAVRPEGSVSTLKIQRTERGDSAVYLCASSFGGTWGETQFFGQGTRLTVV.

V is TRBV24-1 and J is TRBJ2-7; 7 bases line up with TRBD1. Germline trimming cut 8 bases from V and 0 bases from J; bases unmatched to any gene: 6. This CDR3 contains 14 residues. Germline values: CDR1 KGHDR, CDR2 SFDVKD. CDR3 DNA: TGTGCCACCAAAAGGGGGCCAAGCTCCTACGAGCAGTACTTC. It translates to CATKRGPSSYEQYF.

The genes are TRBV7-3 and TRBJ2-7; D gene unclear. Trimming cost V 4 bases and J 1 base, with 23 bases left between them. The CDR3 covers 18 residues. Per the germline V gene, CDR1 is SGHTA and CDR2 is FQGTGA. CDR3 region: CASSSHPGGTPLSYEQYV. The CDR3 region has the DNA TGTGCCAGCAGCTCTCACCCGGGCGGTACACCCCTTTCCTACGAGCAGTACGTC.

Of note for this clonotype: The conserved phenylalanine or tryptophan normally closing the CDR3 is absent here, so this likely arose from a read error. The DNA is omitted, as the CDR3 cannot be located on it reliably, and the CDR3 follows TCRdb's listing. The chain joins TRBV2 to TRBJ2-1; the D call TRBD2 from the table was never checked on the DNA. Germline loops: CDR1 SNHLY, CDR2 FYNNEI. The CDR3 comprises 16 residues, both ends counted. CDR3 residues: CASSPGTSVGNEELFG.

This chain uses TRBV11-3 with TRBJ1-6; possible D gene TRBD1, 5 bases. Trimming cost V 5 bases and J 5 bases, with 16 bases left between them. CDR1 SGHNT and CDR2 YENEEA come from the germline V gene. This CDR3 is built from 16 residues. CDR3 in amino acids: CASSLHLTEHNSPLHF. CDR3 DNA sequence: TGTGCCAGCAGCCTACATCTGACAGAACATAATTCACCCCTCCACTTT. The entire variable domain, with the rest obtained from reference TRBV11-3 and TRBJ1-6, is as follows: EAGVVQSPRYKIIEKKQPVAFWCNPISGHNTLYWYLQNLGQGPELLIRYENEEAVDDSQLPKDRFSAERLKGVDSTLKIQPAELGDSAVYLCASSLHLTEHNSPLHFGNGTRLTVT.

V usage is TRBV7-9 and J usage is TRBJ2-7, with D perhaps matching TRBD1 (6 bases). The CDR3 has 15 amino acids. Germline CDR1 reads SEHNR; CDR2 reads FQNEAQ (reference sequence). Trimming left V 2 bases short and J 2 bases short, with 13 bases between. The CDR3 region is CASSLISAGAYEQYF. Written as DNA, the CDR3 is TGTGCCAGCAGCTTAATATCAGCAGGGGCCTACGAGCAGTACTTC.

The rearrangement links TRBV7-8 to TRBJ1-2; possible D gene TRBD1, 6 bases. The CDR3 sequence is 16 residues long. V gave up 3 bases and J gave up 10 bases, with 24 bases separating them. CDR1 and CDR2 (germline): SGHVS, FQNEAQ. CDR3 protein: CASSLGSTGGQFFYTF. CDR3 bases: TGTGCCAGCAGCTTGGGGAGTACGGGTGGACAGTTTTTCTACACCTTC.

The CDR3: CASSFTIAGASDTQYF. The DNA of the CDR3 is TGTGCCAGCAGCTTTACTATCGCGGGAGCGTCAGATACGCAGTATTTT. The chain joins TRBV5-4 to TRBJ2-3; TRBD2 agrees at 7 bases. In germline, CDR1 is SGHNT, CDR2 YYREEE (reference sequence). The CDR3 consists of 16 residues. V gave up 2 bases and J gave up 4 bases; unmatched junction bases: 10.

J is TRBJ2-1 and V is TRBV11-2, with TRBD2 matching 7 bases. This CDR3 has 17 residues. The germline V gene encodes CDR1 SGHAT and CDR2 FQNNGV. The J segment lost 7 bases and the V segment lost 4 bases, leaving 16 bases of the junction unmatched. The CDR3 DNA follows: TGTGCCAGCAGCTCGAGCTTGGACCGGGGACTAATAAATGAGCAGTTCTTC. Amino acid sequence: CASSSSLDRGLINEQFF.

The chain joins TRBV7-9 to TRBJ1-4, with a weak D call TRBD1 (5 bases). This CDR3 comprises 18 residues. From germline, CDR1 is SEHNR and CDR2 FQNEAQ (reference sequence). Trimming shortened V by 5 bases and J by 8 bases, and 27 bases separated the two germline ends. CDR3 DNA: TGTGCCAGCAGCCCAGCGGGTAGCTACGGGGCCAACGTCGAAAAACTGTTTTTT. Protein sequence: CASSPAGSYGANVEKLFF.

Notes on this clonotype: Germline and junction disagree at one end, which may indicate a read error. The chain uses TRBV5-1 and TRBJ2-3, with D uncertain. CDR3 length equals 14 residues. Germline assignment: CDR1 SGHRS and CDR2 YFSETQ. CDR3 sequence: CASSPGDSPDTQYF. In DNA, the CDR3 is TGTGCCAGCAGCCCAGGCGACTCTCCAGATACGCAGTATTTT.

This clonotype has ten or more counts. A junction boundary mismatches the germline segment, possibly from a read error. The chain recombines TRBV7-7 with TRBJ2-7; D possibly uses TRBD1 or TRBD2 (5 bases each). The germline V gene has CDR1 SSHAT and CDR2 FNYEAQ (reference sequence). The CDR3 contains 15 residues. The CDR3 DNA sequence: TGTGCTAGCAGCTTAGCGCCAGGGTCAACCTACGAGCAGTACTTC. This sequence encodes CASSLAPGSTYEQYF.

On this clonotype itself: The conserved phenylalanine or tryptophan is not found at the CDR3 terminus, so this likely reflects a read error. It is unclear where the CDR3 begins or ends on the DNA, so no DNA is shown, and the CDR3 is as TCRdb lists it. The chain has TRBV7-6 and TRBJ1-2; TRBD1 reflects the table's D call only, with no check against the DNA. The germline CDR1 and CDR2 sequences are SGHVS and FNYEAQ. The CDR3 has 13 amino acids, counting both end residues. The CDR3 protein is CASSSDRGLSPPH.

The chain is built from TRBV15 and TRBJ2-4; D might be TRBD1 or TRBD2, each matching 5 bases. CDR3 length: 12 residues. The V end lost 5 bases, the J end lost 14 bases, and 16 bases lay between the germline ends. CDR1 is LNHNV, CDR2 YYDKDF, per germline (reference sequence). The CDR3 nucleotides are TGTGCCACCAGCGGGGGTGGGAACCAAGAGTACTTC. Translating gives CATSGGGNQEYF.